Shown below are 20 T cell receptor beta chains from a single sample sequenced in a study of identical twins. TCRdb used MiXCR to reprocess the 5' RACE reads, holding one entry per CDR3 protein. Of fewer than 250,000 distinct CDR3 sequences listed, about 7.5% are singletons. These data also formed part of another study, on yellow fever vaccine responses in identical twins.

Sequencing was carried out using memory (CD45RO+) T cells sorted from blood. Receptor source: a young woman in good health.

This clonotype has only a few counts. DNA of the CDR3: TGTGCCAGCAGTTACGAGGGACTAGCGGGGGGGAGCTCCTACGAGCAGTACTTC. It translates to CASSYEGLAGGSSYEQYF. This sequence joins TRBV6-5 and TRBJ2-7; the match to TRBD2 covers 16 bases. The CDR3 is made up of 18 amino acids. J lost 0 bases, V lost 2 bases, and 4 bases had no gene match. The germline gives CDR1 MNHEY, CDR2 SVGAGI.

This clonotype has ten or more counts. CDR3 protein: CASSPPDRGNEQFF. In DNA, the CDR3 is TGTGCCAGCAGCCCTCCGGACAGGGGGAATGAGCAGTTCTTC. The chain couples TRBV7-9 to TRBJ2-1; the match to TRBD1 covers 10 bases. The V segment lost 5 bases and the J segment 7 bases; nucleotides outside the gene matches: 5. Germline-derived CDR1 and CDR2 are SEHNR and FQNEAQ (reference sequence). The CDR3 runs 14 residues.

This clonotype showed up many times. CDR3 sequence reads: CASRSGQNTEAFF. Here the CDR3 DNA reads TGTGCCAGCAGAAGCGGACAAAACACTGAAGCTTTCTTT. The chain has TRBV7-9 and TRBJ1-1, with a tentative D call TRBD1 (5 bases). This CDR3 spans 13 amino acids. V lost 6 bases, J lost 2 bases, and 10 bases lay in between. Looked up from germline, CDR1 is SEHNR and CDR2 is FQNEAQ (reference sequence).

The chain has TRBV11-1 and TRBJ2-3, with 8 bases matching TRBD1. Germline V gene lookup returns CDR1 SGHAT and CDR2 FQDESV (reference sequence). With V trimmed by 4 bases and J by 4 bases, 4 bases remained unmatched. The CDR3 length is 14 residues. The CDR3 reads CASSSGQGPDTQYF. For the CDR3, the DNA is TGTGCCAGCAGCTCCGGACAGGGCCCAGATACGCAGTATTTT.

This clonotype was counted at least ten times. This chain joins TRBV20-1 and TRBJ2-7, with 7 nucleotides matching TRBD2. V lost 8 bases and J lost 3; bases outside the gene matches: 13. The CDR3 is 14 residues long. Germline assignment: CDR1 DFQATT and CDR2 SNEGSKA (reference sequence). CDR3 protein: CSPKRDSGGYEQYF. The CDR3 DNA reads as TGCAGTCCTAAGAGAGATTCGGGGGGCTACGAGCAGTACTTC.

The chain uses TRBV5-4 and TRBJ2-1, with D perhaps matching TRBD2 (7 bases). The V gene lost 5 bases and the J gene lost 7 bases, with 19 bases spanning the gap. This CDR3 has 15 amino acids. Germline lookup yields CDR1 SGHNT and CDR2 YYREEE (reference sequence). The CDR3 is CASSLGGAKENEQFF. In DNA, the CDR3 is TGTGCCAGCAGTTTAGGGGGGGCCAAGGAAAATGAGCAGTTCTTC.

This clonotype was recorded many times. The CDR3 sequence is CASSLLPGGGSKDYEQYF. For the CDR3, the DNA is TGCGCCAGCAGCCTCCTTCCTGGGGGCGGGAGTAAGGACTACGAGCAGTACTTC. The rearrangement links TRBV4-1 to TRBJ2-7, with a weak D call TRBD2 (7 bases). V lost 4 bases, J lost 3 bases, and 25 bases lay in between. Germline V gene data show CDR1 as MGHRA and CDR2 as YSYEKL. This CDR3 comprises 18 residues.

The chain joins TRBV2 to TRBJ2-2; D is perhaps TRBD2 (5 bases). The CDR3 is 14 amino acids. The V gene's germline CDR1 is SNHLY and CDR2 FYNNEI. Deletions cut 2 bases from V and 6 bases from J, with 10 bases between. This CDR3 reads CASSEFTGSGELFF. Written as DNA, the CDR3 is TGTGCCAGCAGTGAATTCACGGGATCCGGGGAGCTGTTTTTT.

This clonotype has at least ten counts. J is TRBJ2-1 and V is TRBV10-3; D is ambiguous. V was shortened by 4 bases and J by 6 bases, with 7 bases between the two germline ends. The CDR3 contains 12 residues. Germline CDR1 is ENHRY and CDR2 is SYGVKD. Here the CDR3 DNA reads TGTGCCATCAGTGTAGGTGGCAATGAGCAGTTCTTC. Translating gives CAISVGGNEQFF.

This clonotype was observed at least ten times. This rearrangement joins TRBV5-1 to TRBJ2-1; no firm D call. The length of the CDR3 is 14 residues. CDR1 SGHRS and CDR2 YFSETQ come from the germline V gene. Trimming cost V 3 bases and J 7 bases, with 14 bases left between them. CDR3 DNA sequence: TGCGCCAGCAGCTGGGGAATTCTAGGGAATGAGCAGTTCTTC. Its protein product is CASSWGILGNEQFF.

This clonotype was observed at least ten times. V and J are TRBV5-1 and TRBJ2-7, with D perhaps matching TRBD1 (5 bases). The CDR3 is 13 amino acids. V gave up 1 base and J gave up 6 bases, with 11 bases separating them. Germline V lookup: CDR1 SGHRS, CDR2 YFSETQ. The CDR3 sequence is CASSLMDDSEQYF. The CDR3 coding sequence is TGCGCCAGCAGCTTGATGGACGACAGCGAGCAGTACTTC. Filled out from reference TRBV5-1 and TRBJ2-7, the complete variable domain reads KAGVTQTPRYLIKTRGQQVTLSCSPISGHRSVSWYQQTPGQGLQFLFEYFSETQRNKGNFPGRFSGRQFSNSRSEMNVSTLELGDSALYLCASSLMDDSEQYFGPGTRLTVT.

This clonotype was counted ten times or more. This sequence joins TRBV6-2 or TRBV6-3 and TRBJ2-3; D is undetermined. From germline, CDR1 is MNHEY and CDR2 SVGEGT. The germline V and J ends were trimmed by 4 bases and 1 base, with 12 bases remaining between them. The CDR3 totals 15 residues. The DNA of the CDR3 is TGTGCCAGCAGTTCCGAGTACCCCGGCACAGATACGCAGTATTTT. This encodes CASSSEYPGTDTQYF.

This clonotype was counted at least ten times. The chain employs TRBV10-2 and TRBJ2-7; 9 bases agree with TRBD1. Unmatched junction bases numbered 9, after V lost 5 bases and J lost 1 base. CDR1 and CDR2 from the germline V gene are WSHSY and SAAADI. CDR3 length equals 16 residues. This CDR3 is CASSRRVGTGSYEQYF. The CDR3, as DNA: TGCGCCAGCAGTCGACGGGTTGGGACAGGGTCCTACGAGCAGTACTTC.

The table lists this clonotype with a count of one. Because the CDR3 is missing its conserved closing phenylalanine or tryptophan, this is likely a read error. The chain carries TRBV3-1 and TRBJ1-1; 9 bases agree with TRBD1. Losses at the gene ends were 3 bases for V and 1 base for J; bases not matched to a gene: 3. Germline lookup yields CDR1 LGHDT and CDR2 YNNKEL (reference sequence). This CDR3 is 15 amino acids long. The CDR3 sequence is CASSQRDRANTEAFS. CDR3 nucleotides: TGTGCCAGCAGCCAGCGGGACAGGGCGAACACTGAAGCTTTCTCT.

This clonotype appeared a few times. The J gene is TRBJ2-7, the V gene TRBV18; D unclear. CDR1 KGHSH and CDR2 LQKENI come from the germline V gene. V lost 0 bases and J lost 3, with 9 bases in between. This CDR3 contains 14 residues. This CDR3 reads CASSPPRFFYEQYF. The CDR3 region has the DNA TGTGCCAGCTCACCACCGCGATTCTTCTACGAGCAGTACTTC.

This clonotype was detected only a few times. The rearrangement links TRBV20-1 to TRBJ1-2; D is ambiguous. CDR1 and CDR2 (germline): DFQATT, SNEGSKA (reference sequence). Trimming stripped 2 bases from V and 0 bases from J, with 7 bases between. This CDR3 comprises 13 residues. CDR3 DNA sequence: TGCAGTGCTAGATGGGAGGCTAACTATGGCTACACCTTC. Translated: CSARWEANYGYTF.

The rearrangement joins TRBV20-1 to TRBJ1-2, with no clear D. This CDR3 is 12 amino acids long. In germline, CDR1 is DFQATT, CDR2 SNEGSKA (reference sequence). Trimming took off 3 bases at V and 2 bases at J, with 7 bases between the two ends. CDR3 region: CSASGENYGYTF. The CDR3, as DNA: TGCAGTGCTAGCGGGGAAAACTATGGCTACACCTTC.

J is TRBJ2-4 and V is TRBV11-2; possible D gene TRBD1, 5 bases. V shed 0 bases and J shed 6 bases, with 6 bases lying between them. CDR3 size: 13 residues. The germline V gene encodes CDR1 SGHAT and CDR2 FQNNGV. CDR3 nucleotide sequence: TGTGCCAGCAGCTTAGAAGACAGAAACATTCAGTACTTC. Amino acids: CASSLEDRNIQYF.

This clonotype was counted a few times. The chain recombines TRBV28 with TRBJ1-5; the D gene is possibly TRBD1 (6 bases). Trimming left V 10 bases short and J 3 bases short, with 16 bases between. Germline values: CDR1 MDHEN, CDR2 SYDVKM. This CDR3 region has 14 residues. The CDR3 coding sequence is TGTGCCAACAGAAAATTGGGGGCCAATCAGCCCCAGCATTTT. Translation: CANRKLGANQPQHF.

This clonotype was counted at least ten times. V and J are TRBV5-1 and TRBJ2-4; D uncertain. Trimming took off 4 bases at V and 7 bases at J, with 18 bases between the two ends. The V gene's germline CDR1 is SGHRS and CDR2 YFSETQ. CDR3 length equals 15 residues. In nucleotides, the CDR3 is TGCGCCAGCAGCACTTATACAGCCTCTGGGAACATTCAGTACTTC. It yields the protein CASSTYTASGNIQYF. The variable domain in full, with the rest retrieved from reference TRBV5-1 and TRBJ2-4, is KAGVTQTPRYLIKTRGQQVTLSCSPISGHRSVSWYQQTPGQGLQFLFEYFSETQRNKGNFPGRFSGRQFSNSRSEMNVSTLELGDSALYLCASSTYTASGNIQYFGAGTRLSVL.